A single sample is the source of the 14 T cell receptor beta chains below, sequenced in a study of shared clonotypes between healthy human individuals. TCRdb's copy holds only in-frame clones and misses some; the assay was immunoSEQ multiplex PCR. The table shows 2,500,000 or so clones, with less than 95% occurring only once. The sequencing sample was made of naive CD4+ T cells from PBMCs. Subset in this sample: CD45RA+ positively selected. The receptors derive from a young man in good health. Some clones in this sample may be carry-over from other donors' samples.

This chain connects TRBV7-2 to TRBJ2-7, with D unclear. The V end lost 1 base, the J end lost 3 bases, and 10 bases lay between the germline ends. Germline assignment: CDR1 SGHTA and CDR2 FQGNSA. The CDR3 length is 14 residues. The CDR3 reads CASSLDRTRYEQYF. The CDR3 DNA is TGTGCCAGCAGCTTAGATAGGACCCGCTACGAGCAGTACTTC.

The chain carries TRBV18 and TRBJ1-1; no reliable D call. CDR1 is KGHSH, CDR2 LQKENI, per germline. The CDR3 spans 13 residues. V lost 3 bases and J 6 bases, leaving 11 bases between the germline ends. This CDR3 is CASSPNLSPEAFF. CDR3 nucleotide sequence: TGTGCCAGCTCACCTAATTTATCCCCTGAAGCTTTCTTT.

With respect to this clone: In the same sample, other DNA sequences code for this CDR3. DNA for the CDR3: TGTGCCAGCTCACCGTCAGAGACCCAGTACTTC. Protein product: CASSPSETQYF. The V gene is TRBV18, the J gene TRBJ2-5; D not certain. Germline CDR1 is KGHSH and CDR2 is LQKENI. The CDR3 has 11 residues. Trimming shortened V by 3 bases and J by 4 bases, and 3 bases separated the two germline ends.

This clone was observed once. The chain links TRBV19 to TRBJ2-3; 14 positions agree with TRBD2. The CDR3 extends over 17 amino acids. The ends lost 3 bases at V and 6 bases at J; junction bases unmatched: 8. In germline, CDR1 is LNHDA, CDR2 SQIVND (reference sequence). The CDR3 bases are TGTGCCAGTAGTATTCCGGGACTAGCGGGAGTAGAGGATACGCAGTATTTT. Its translation: CASSIPGLAGVEDTQYF.

The chain employs TRBV5-1 and TRBJ2-7; 8 positions agree with TRBD1. The CDR3 runs 18 residues. Germline values: CDR1 SGHRS, CDR2 YFSETQ. V lost 4 bases to trimming and J lost 3 bases; unmatched junction nucleotides: 18. CDR3 sequence: CASSLSGTGQRGNYEQYF. Written as DNA, the CDR3 is TGCGCCAGCAGCCTCTCCGGGACAGGCCAAAGAGGAAACTACGAGCAGTACTTC.

The V call is TRBV5-7, the J call TRBJ2-1, with D possibly called TRBD1 or TRBD2 (5 bases each). TRBV5-7 is an ORF, and what it does is uncertain. This CDR3 has 18 residues. With 3 bases removed from V and 2 bases from J, the gap between germline ends came to 21 bases. The CDR3 nucleotides read TGTGCCAGCAGCTGCTCCGGGACGGAAATATCGGCCTACAATGAGCAGTTCTTC. Amino acid sequence: CASSCSGTEISAYNEQFF.

In DNA, the CDR3 is TGTGCCACCAGCAGGGACGTCGGGGGGAACACTGAAGCTTTCTTT. Translation gives CATSRDVGGNTEAFF. The chain is built from TRBV15 and TRBJ1-1; possible D gene TRBD1, 5 bases. The CDR3 runs 15 residues. From germline, CDR1 is LNHNV and CDR2 YYDKDF (reference sequence). The V end lost 3 bases, the J end lost 1 base, and 12 bases lay between the germline ends.

The chain links TRBV29-1 to TRBJ2-5, with D perhaps matching TRBD1 (5 bases). V lost 4 bases and J 1 base, leaving 10 bases between the germline ends. The germline gives CDR1 SQVTM, CDR2 ANQGSEA. This CDR3 spans 13 amino acids. DNA of the CDR3: TGCAGCGTTGCCTGGGGCTTCCAAGAGACCCAGTACTTC. Its protein is CSVAWGFQETQYF.

The rearrangement joins TRBV13 to TRBJ2-1, with 7 nucleotides matching TRBD1. The CDR3 loop spans 17 amino acids. CDR1 and CDR2 (germline): PRHDT, FYEKMQ (reference sequence). After removal of 3 bases from V and 3 bases from J, the junction contained 11 bases not matched to a gene. CDR3 protein: CASSFSHRDSFYNEQFF. CDR3 sequence (DNA): TGTGCCAGCAGCTTCTCACACCGGGACAGCTTCTACAATGAGCAGTTCTTC.

V is TRBV7-2 and J is TRBJ1-2, with a tentative D call TRBD1 (5 bases). The CDR3 spans 15 residues. V was trimmed by 0 bases and J by 8 bases, leaving 16 bases between them. Germline CDR1 SGHTA, CDR2 FQGNSA. CDR3 region: CASSLAPGDPGGYTF. CDR3 in DNA: TGTGCCAGCAGCTTAGCCCCCGGGGACCCCGGGGGCTACACCTTC.

This chain connects TRBV19 to TRBJ2-7; 9 bases are a match to TRBD2. CDR1 is LNHDA, CDR2 SQIVND, per germline (reference sequence). V lost 3 bases, J lost 4 bases, and 7 bases stayed unmatched. This CDR3 is 15 amino acids long. The CDR3 DNA is TGTGCCAGTAGTATCAGCGGGGGGCGGCCTTACGAGCAGTACTTC. It translates to CASSISGGRPYEQYF.

The V and J genes are TRBV7-2 and TRBJ2-1; 7 nucleotides agree with TRBD2. CDR1 and CDR2 (germline): SGHTA, FQGNSA. The CDR3 sequence is 13 residues long. J gave up 8 bases and V 1 base, and 2 bases lay outside the gene matches. The CDR3 is CASSLGLADEQFF. In DNA, the CDR3 is TGTGCCAGCAGCTTAGGGCTAGCGGATGAGCAGTTCTTC.

The J gene is TRBJ1-1, the V gene TRBV6-6, with TRBD1 matching over 7 bases. V lost 5 bases and J lost 3; bases outside the gene matches: 6. Germline V CDR1 and CDR2: MNHNY, SVGAGI (reference sequence). The length of the CDR3 is 14 residues. CDR3 in amino acids: CASSRQGGYTEAFF. The CDR3 coding sequence is TGTGCCAGCAGTCGCCAGGGGGGTTACACTGAAGCTTTCTTT.

This clone was detected a few times. Within the sample, other DNA sequences also encode this same CDR3. V is TRBV29-1 and J is TRBJ2-1, with D tentatively TRBD2 (5 bases). CDR3 length: 12 amino acids. V was cut by 2 bases and J by 4 bases, with 6 bases left in between. Germline V gene data show CDR1 as SQVTM and CDR2 as ANQGSEA. CDR3 sequence reads: CSVERTYNEQFF. The DNA of the CDR3 is TGCAGCGTTGAAAGGACTTACAATGAGCAGTTCTTC.